One sample yielded the 19 T cell receptor beta chains listed below, sequenced in a study of blood T cell repertoires in COVID-19 (TCRdb year 2020). Libraries were prepared through the immunoSEQ multiplex PCR assay. Imported from immuneACCESS, the table was reduced by TCRdb to in-frame sequences with V and J called. These copies leave out some clones; in studies compared against another copy, an unresolved V gene accounts for under half, and the cause of the remainder is not known. Here the sample has 40,000 or so clones; roughly 85% occur a single time. The ten largest make up 8.5% to 10% of the sample. The specimen sequenced was peripheral blood. These receptor sequences come from a human donor in a cohort sampled during active COVID-19.

The chain uses TRBV21-1 and TRBJ1-1; the DNA was not compared with TRBD1, the D call given in the table. TRBV21-1 is labeled a pseudogene. The CDR3 consists of 19 residues. The CDR3 sequence: CASSKGILRDSYSNTEAFF. Here the CDR3 DNA reads TGTGCCAGCAGCAAAGGGATACTCCGGGACAGCTATTCCAACACTGAAGCTTTCTTT.

V is TRBV6-5 and J is TRBJ2-5; 9 bases align to TRBD2. Per germline, CDR1 MNHEY and CDR2 SVGAGI. The junction had 4 bases not matched to a gene; V was cut back by 5 bases and J by 6 bases. The CDR3 extends over 13 amino acids. CDR3 in amino acids: CASSTRGGQTQYF. Here the CDR3 DNA reads TGTGCCAGCAGTACGCGGGGGGGACAGACCCAGTACTTC.

V usage is TRBV5-4 and J usage is TRBJ2-7; 9 nucleotides match TRBD2. Germline CDR1 reads SGHNT; CDR2 reads YYREEE (reference sequence). The V segment lost 0 bases and the J segment 1 base; nucleotides outside the gene matches: 5. The CDR3 length is 16 residues. CDR3 bases: TGTGCCAGCAGCTTGGCTTTAGCGGGAGCATCCTACGAGCAGTACTTC. This translates into CASSLALAGASYEQYF.

The chain carries TRBV2 and TRBJ2-1; D may be TRBD2 (6 bases). Germline V gene lookup returns CDR1 SNHLY and CDR2 FYNNEI. Trimming removed 5 bases from V and 5 bases from J, with 10 bases in between. The CDR3 loop spans 13 amino acids. The CDR3 region is CASSQGLNNEQFF. The CDR3 coding sequence is TGTGCCAGCAGTCAGGGACTTAACAATGAGCAGTTCTTC.

The chain employs TRBV19 and TRBJ2-7; 9 nucleotides align to TRBD1. With 4 bases clipped from V and 3 bases from J, the junction kept 10 bases outside the gene matches. Germline CDR1 reads LNHDA; CDR2 reads SQIVND (reference sequence). This CDR3 spans 16 amino acids. CDR3 in DNA: TGTGCCAGTAGTAGAGACTCGGGACAGGGCGGCTACGAGCAGTACTTC. Residues: CASSRDSGQGGYEQYF.

The V gene is TRBV19, the J gene TRBJ2-7, with a weak D call TRBD2 (5 bases). Per germline, CDR1 LNHDA and CDR2 SQIVND (reference sequence). The germline V and J ends were trimmed by 8 bases and 0 bases, with 17 bases remaining between them. This CDR3 has 15 amino acids. CDR3 in amino acids: CASAWGAGSSYEQYF. For the CDR3, the DNA is TGTGCCAGTGCCTGGGGAGCCGGAAGCTCCTACGAGCAGTACTTC.

The chain has TRBV6-2 or TRBV6-3 and TRBJ2-5; 7 nucleotides agree with TRBD2. The V segment lost 2 bases and the J segment 4 bases; nucleotides outside the gene matches: 1. The CDR3 extends over 13 amino acids. Germline-derived CDR1 and CDR2 are MNHEY and SVGEGT. The CDR3 sequence: CASSYGGVETQYF. Here the CDR3 DNA reads TGTGCCAGCAGTTACGGGGGGGTAGAGACCCAGTACTTC.

The chain joins TRBV3-1 (or the pseudogene TRBV3-2) to TRBJ2-3, with 13 nucleotides matching TRBD2. The V gene's germline CDR1 is LGHDT and CDR2 YNNKEL (reference sequence). Losses at the gene ends were 6 bases for V and 2 bases for J; bases not matched to a gene: 11. The CDR3 totals 18 residues. In DNA, the CDR3 is TGTGCCAGCAGTCCCAAACTAGCGGGGGGGCCAAACACAGATACGCAGTATTTT. Its protein product is CASSPKLAGGPNTDTQYF.

J is TRBJ1-2 and V is TRBV27; D not certain. The CDR3 length is 17 residues. The V gene's germline CDR1 is MNHEY and CDR2 SMNVEV (reference sequence). Trimming removed 0 bases at V and 6 bases at J, with 20 bases between. DNA for the CDR3: TGTGCCAGCAGTTTATCATATCAAGACGGGGAGAGGGATGGCTACACCTTC. Residues: CASSLSYQDGERDGYTF.

The chain links TRBV18 to TRBJ2-3, with a tentative D call TRBD2 (6 bases). V was pared by 6 bases and J by 6 bases, with 16 bases between. Germline lookup yields CDR1 KGHSH and CDR2 LQKENI. This CDR3 has 14 amino acids. The CDR3 DNA reads TGTGCCAGCTCTCCGGGGAGGCTCACGGATACGCAGTATTTT. Translation gives CASSPGRLTDTQYF.

V usage is TRBV19 and J usage is TRBJ2-7; no firm D call. The length of the CDR3 is 14 residues. The V and J ends lost 4 bases and 0 bases respectively, with 10 bases between them. CDR1 and CDR2 from the germline V gene are LNHDA and SQIVND (reference sequence). CDR3 region: CASSSRISSYEQYF. CDR3 sequence (DNA): TGTGCCAGTAGTAGCAGGATTAGCTCCTACGAGCAGTACTTC.

This chain links TRBV18 with TRBJ1-1, with 10 bases identical to TRBD1. Per the germline V gene, CDR1 is KGHSH and CDR2 is LQKENI. Unmatched junction bases numbered 11, after V lost 6 bases and J lost 4 bases. There are 16 residues in the CDR3. CDR3 amino acids: CASSPGTGVVSTEAFF. The CDR3 region has the DNA TGTGCCAGCTCCCCCGGGACAGGGGTGGTGAGCACTGAAGCTTTCTTT.

The CDR3 sequence: CASSLFLLAGRDEQFF. The CDR3 nucleotides are TGTGCCAGCAGCTTATTTCTGCTAGCGGGGCGCGACGAGCAGTTCTTC. The J gene is TRBJ2-1, the V gene TRBV7-9, with 9 bases lining up with TRBD2. Germline CDR1 is SEHNR and CDR2 is FQNEAQ (reference sequence). V lost 2 bases, J lost 10 bases, and 12 bases stayed unmatched. The CDR3 covers 16 residues.

This rearrangement joins TRBV4-2 to TRBJ2-7; 9 nucleotides line up with TRBD1. Germline values: CDR1 LGHNA, CDR2 YNFKEQ. With V trimmed by 0 bases and J by 3 bases, 9 bases remained unmatched. The CDR3 runs 17 residues. CDR3 amino acids: CASSQEIERTGVYEQYF. CDR3 sequence (DNA): TGTGCCAGCAGCCAAGAGATAGAAAGGACAGGGGTCTACGAGCAGTACTTC.

V gene TRBV5-1 combines with J gene TRBJ1-1, with a weak D call TRBD1 (6 bases). This CDR3 is built from 14 residues. Germline CDR1 is SGHRS and CDR2 is YFSETQ. V lost 6 bases to trimming and J lost 1 base, with 13 bases between them. DNA for the CDR3: TGCGCCAGCATGGCTGGACAGCCGAACACTGAAGCTTTCTTT. This gives the protein CASMAGQPNTEAFF.

This rearrangement joins TRBV18 to TRBJ1-1; D ambiguous. The germline V gene encodes CDR1 KGHSH and CDR2 LQKENI. Trimming took 3 bases from V and 0 from J, leaving 8 bases between them. The CDR3 runs to 14 residues. Written as DNA, the CDR3 is TGTGCCAGCTCACCTAACATAATGAACACTGAAGCTTTCTTT. Residues: CASSPNIMNTEAFF.

V and J are TRBV11-2 and TRBJ2-1; TRBD1 matches at 10 bases. In germline, CDR1 is SGHAT, CDR2 FQNNGV. The CDR3 is 16 amino acids. After removal of 5 bases from V and 9 bases from J, the junction contained 13 bases not matched to a gene. CDR3 sequence (DNA): TGTGCCAGCAGCCCTACCGGGACAGGGGCCTATGGTGAGCAGTTCTTC. This encodes CASSPTGTGAYGEQFF.

The chain has TRBV30 and TRBJ1-6; 8 positions agree with TRBD1. Trimming cost V 5 bases and J 8 bases; bases outside gene matches: 11. There are 15 residues in the CDR3. CDR1 and CDR2 from the germline V gene are GTSNPN and SVGIG (reference sequence). The CDR3 here is CAWSVAGTGDSPLHF. The CDR3, as DNA: TGTGCCTGGTCGGTGGCCGGGACAGGTGATTCACCCCTCCACTTT.

Points on this clone: One end of the junction does not line up with germline, which may come from a read error. The chain combines TRBV11-2 with TRBJ2-7; D is perhaps TRBD1 (7 bases). The CDR3 sequence is 11 residues long. From germline, CDR1 is SGHAT and CDR2 FQNNGV. The CDR3 spells CASRGGQTIWF. CDR3 nucleotide sequence: TGTGCCAGCAGGGGGGGACAGACCATATGGTTC.